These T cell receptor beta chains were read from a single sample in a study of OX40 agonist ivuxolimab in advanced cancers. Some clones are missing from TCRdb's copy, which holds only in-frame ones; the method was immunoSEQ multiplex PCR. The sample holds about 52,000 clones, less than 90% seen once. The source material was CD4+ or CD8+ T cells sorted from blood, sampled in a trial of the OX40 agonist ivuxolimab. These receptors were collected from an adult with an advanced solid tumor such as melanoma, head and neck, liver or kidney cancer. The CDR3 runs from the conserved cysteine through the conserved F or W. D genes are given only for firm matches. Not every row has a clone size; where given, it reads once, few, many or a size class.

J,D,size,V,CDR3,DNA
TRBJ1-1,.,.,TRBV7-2,CASSFSRTVNTEAFF,TGTGCCAGCAGCTTCTCGAGGACAGTGAACACTGAAGCTTTCTTT
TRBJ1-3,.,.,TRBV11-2,CASSLVTGGWAGNTIYF,TGTGCCAGCAGCTTAGTGACAGGCGGGTGGGCTGGAAACACCATATATTTT
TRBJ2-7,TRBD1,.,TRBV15,CATSSLDRAGYEQYF,TGTGCCACCAGCAGCTTGGACAGGGCCGGCTACGAGCAGTACTTC
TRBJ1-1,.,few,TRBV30,CAWASNMNTEAFF,TGTGCCTGGGCCTCCAATATGAACACTGAAGCTTTCTTT
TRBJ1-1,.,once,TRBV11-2,CASSTVEDTEAFF,TGTGCCAGCAGTACCGTCGAGGACACTGAAGCTTTCTTT
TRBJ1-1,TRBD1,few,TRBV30,CAWSETGPQAFF,TGTGCCTGGAGTGAGACAGGGCCTCAAGCTTTCTTT
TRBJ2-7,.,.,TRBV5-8,CASSLDWAGGLYEQYF,TGTGCCAGCAGCTTGGATTGGGCAGGTGGACTCTACGAGCAGTACTTC
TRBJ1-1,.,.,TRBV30,CACVTGENTEAFF,TGTGCCTGCGTGACAGGAGAGAACACTGAAGCTTTCTTT
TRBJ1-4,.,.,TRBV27,CASRGEGVGATNEKLFF,TGTGCCAGCAGGGGAGAGGGAGTGGGTGCAACTAATGAAAAACTGTTTTTT
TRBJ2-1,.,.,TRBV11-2,CASTWPTGTSDNEQFF,TGTGCCAGCACCTGGCCAACCGGGACATCGGACAATGAGCAGTTCTTC
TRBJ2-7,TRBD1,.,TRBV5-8,CASSLTGARSYEQYF,TGTGCCAGCAGCTTGACAGGGGCTAGGTCCTACGAGCAGTACTTC
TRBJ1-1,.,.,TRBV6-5,CASKAALQGNTEAFF,TGTGCCAGCAAGGCCGCCCTACAGGGAAACACTGAAGCTTTCTTT
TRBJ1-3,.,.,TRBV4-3,CASSQDSVSGNTIYF,TGCGCCAGCAGCCAAGATTCGGTCTCTGGAAACACCATATATTTT
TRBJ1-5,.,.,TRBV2,CASKDRPNSNQPQHF,TGTGCCAGTAAAGACAGGCCGAATAGCAATCAGCCCCAGCATTTT
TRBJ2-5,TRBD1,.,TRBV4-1,CASSQGHSTGGWETQYF,TGCGCCAGCAGCCAAGGTCATAGTACAGGGGGCTGGGAGACCCAGTACTTC
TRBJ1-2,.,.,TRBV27,CASSPGYGYTF,TGTGCCAGCAGTCCTGGATATGGCTACACCTTC
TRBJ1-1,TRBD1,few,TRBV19,CASSMGTAFVEAFF,TGTGCCAGTAGTATGGGGACAGCCTTCGTCGAAGCTTTCTTT
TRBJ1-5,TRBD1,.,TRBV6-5,CASSGTGGSNQPQHF,TGTGCCAGCAGTGGGACAGGGGGTAGCAATCAGCCCCAGCATTTT
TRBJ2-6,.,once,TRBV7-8,CASSLVARPSGANVLTF,TGTGCCAGCAGCTTAGTTGCCAGACCCTCTGGGGCCAACGTCCTGACTTTC
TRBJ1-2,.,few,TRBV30,CAWLTGRTNYGYTF,TGTGCCTGGTTGACAGGCAGAACTAACTATGGCTACACCTTC
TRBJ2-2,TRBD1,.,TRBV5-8,CASSLGDRAFLYTGELFF,TGTGCCAGCAGCTTGGGGGACAGGGCTTTTTTGTACACCGGGGAGCTGTTTTTT
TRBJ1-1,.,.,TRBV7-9,CASSPGGAAMNTEAFF,TGTGCCAGCAGCCCGGGGGGGGCAGCCATGAACACTGAAGCTTTCTTT
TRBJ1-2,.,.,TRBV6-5,CASSYLESYHYYGYTF,TGTGCCAGCAGTTACTTAGAAAGTTACCATTACTATGGCTACACCTTC
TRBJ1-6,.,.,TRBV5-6,CASSYGGQINSPLHF,TGTGCCAGCAGCTATGGCGGACAGATTAATTCACCCCTCCACTTT
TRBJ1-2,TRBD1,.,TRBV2,CARPSPTGTGGVGYGYTF,TGTGCCAGACCATCCCCGACCGGGACAGGGGGCGTTGGGTATGGCTACACCTTC
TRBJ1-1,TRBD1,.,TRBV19,CASTMGQGDTEAFF,TGTGCCAGTACCATGGGACAGGGTGACACTGAAGCTTTCTTT
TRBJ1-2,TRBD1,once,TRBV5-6,CASSLTGELYGYTF,TGTGCCAGCAGCTTGACAGGGGAGCTATATGGCTACACCTTC
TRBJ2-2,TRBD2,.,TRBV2,CASRLLLAGGTGELFF,TGTGCCAGCAGACTACTTCTAGCGGGAGGCACCGGGGAGCTGTTTTTT
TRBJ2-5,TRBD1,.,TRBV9,CASSVGGQGAWETQYF,TGTGCCAGCAGCGTAGGGGGACAGGGGGCTTGGGAGACCCAGTACTTC
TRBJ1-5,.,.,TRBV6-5,CASSLTPTGDQPQHF,TGTGCCAGCAGCCTTACCCCTACCGGGGATCAGCCCCAGCATTTT
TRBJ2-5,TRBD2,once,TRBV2,CASSEPLAGGPETQYF,TGTGCCAGCAGTGAACCCCTAGCGGGGGGTCCCGAGACCCAGTACTTC
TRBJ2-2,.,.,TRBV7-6,CASSPRWAGELFF,TGTGCCAGCAGCCCTCGGTGGGCCGGGGAGCTGTTTTTT
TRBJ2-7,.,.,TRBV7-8,CASSATGENYEQYF,TGTGCCAGCAGCGCGACCGGGGAAAACTACGAGCAGTACTTC
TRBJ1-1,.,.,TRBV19,CASRAGTSPNTEAFF,TGTGCCAGTAGAGCCGGGACAAGCCCGAACACTGAAGCTTTCTTT
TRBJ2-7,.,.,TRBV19,CASSMYTNYEQYF,TGTGCCAGTAGTATGTACACTAACTACGAGCAGTACTTC
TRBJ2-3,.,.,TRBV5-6,CASSLRQGSRTDTQYF,TGTGCCAGCAGCTTGCGGCAGGGTAGTCGCACAGATACGCAGTATTTT
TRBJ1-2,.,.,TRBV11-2,CASSLDFGQGVKSYGYTF,TGTGCCAGCAGCTTAGATTTTGGCCAGGGCGTAAAATCGTATGGCTACACCTTC
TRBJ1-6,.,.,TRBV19,CASTTRTDYNSPLHF,TGTGCCAGTACAACCAGGACAGACTATAATTCACCCCTCCACTTT
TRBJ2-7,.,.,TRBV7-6,CASSFGSSYEQYF,TGTGCCAGCAGCTTCGGAAGCTCCTACGAGCAGTACTTC